The source of this T cell receptor (beta chain) is a study of blood T cell repertoires in COVID-19. The germline V gene has CDR1 LNHDA and CDR2 SQIVND (reference sequence). J was trimmed by 8 bases and V by 7 bases; bases with no gene match: 7. The CDR3 is made up of 13 amino acids. Assignment of participants to cohorts was predicated upon participant-reported clinical history. Individuals in the exposed group had encountered a COVID-19 case within 2 weeks preceding study entry. The protocol was immunoSEQ multiplex PCR, while the TCRdb copy is restricted to in-frame clones and leaves out a portion. This sample yields nearly 300,000 clones, of which 85% to 90% are seen a single time; under 3% belongs to the top ten.

This TCR came from a woman between 50 and 59 years old who had been exposed to COVID-19. The sequencing sample was made of PBMCs or T cells enriched from blood (not recorded which). The V gene is TRBV19, the J gene TRBJ2-1; TRBD2 matches at 8 bases. CDR3 region: CASNGGASDEQFF. For the CDR3, the DNA is TGTGCCAGTAACGGGGGGGCCTCCGATGAGCAGTTCTTC. Using reference TRBV19 and TRBJ2-1 for the parts outside the CDR3, the full variable domain is DGGITQSPKYLFRKEGQNVTLSCEQNLNHDAMYWYRQDPGQGLRLIYYSQIVNDFQKGDIAEGYSVSREKKESFPLTVTSAQKNPTAFYLCASNGGASDEQFFGPGTRLTVL.